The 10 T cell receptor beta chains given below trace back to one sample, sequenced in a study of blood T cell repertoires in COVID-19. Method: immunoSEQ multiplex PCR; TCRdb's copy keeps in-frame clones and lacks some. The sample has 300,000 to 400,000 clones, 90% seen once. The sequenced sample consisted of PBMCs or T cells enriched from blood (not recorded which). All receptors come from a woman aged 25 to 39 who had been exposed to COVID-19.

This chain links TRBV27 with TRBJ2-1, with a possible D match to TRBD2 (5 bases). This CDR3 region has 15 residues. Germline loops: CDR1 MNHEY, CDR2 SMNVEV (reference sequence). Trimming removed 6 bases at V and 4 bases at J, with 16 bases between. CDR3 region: CASRRSRGRYNEQFF. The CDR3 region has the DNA TGTGCCAGCAGAAGATCTCGGGGTAGATACAATGAGCAGTTCTTC.

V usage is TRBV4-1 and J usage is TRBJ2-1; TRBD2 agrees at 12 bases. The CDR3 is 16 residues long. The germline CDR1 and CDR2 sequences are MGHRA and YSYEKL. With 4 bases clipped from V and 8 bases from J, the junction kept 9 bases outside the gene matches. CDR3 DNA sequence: TGCGCCAGCAGCCTTAACCCTAGCGGGGGGGCGGATGAGCAGTTCTTC. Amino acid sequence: CASSLNPSGGADEQFF.

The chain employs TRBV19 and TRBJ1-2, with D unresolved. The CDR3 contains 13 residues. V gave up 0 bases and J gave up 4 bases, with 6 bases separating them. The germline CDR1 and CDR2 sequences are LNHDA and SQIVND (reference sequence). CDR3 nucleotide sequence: TGTGCCAGTAGTATAGAGGGGAGCTATGGCTACACCTTC. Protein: CASSIEGSYGYTF.

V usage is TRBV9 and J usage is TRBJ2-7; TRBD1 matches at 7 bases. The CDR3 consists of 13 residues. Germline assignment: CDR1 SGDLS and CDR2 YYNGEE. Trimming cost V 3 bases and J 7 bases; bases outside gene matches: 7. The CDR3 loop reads CASSASRGQEQYF. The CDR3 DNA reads TGTGCCAGCAGCGCGTCAAGGGGGCAAGAGCAGTACTTC. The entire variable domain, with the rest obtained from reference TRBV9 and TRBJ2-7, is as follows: DSGVTQTPKHLITATGQRVTLRCSPRSGDLSVYWYQQSLDQGLQFLIQYYNGEERAKGNILERFSAQQFPDLHSELNLSSLELGDSALYFCASSASRGQEQYFGPGTRLTVT.

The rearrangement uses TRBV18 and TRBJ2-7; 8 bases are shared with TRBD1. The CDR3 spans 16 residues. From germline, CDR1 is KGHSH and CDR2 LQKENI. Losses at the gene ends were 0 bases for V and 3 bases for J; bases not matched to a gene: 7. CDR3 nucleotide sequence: TGTGCCAGCTCACCACCCCGGACAGGGATGGACTACGAGCAGTACTTC. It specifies CASSPPRTGMDYEQYF.

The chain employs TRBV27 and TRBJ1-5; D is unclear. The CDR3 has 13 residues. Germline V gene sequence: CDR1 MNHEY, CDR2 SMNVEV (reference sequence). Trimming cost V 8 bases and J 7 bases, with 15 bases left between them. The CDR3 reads CASSVGWKQPQHF. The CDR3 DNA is TGTGCCAGCTCGGTCGGGTGGAAACAGCCCCAGCATTTT.

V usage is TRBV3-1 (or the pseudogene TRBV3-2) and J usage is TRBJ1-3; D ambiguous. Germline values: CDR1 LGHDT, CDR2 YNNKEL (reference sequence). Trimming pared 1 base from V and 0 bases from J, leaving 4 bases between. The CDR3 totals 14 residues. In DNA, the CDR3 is TGTGCCAGCAGCCAAGGAGGCTCTGGAAACACCATATATTTT. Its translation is CASSQGGSGNTIYF.

In nucleotides, the CDR3 is TGTGCCAGCAGCGCTTTGGGGACGGGGGGCTCTGAAAAACTGTTTTTT. This codes for CASSALGTGGSEKLFF. This chain joins TRBV9 and TRBJ1-4; D possibly corresponds to TRBD1 (6 bases). The germline V gene has CDR1 SGDLS and CDR2 YYNGEE. V lost 3 bases and J lost 7, with 19 bases in between. The CDR3 runs to 16 residues.

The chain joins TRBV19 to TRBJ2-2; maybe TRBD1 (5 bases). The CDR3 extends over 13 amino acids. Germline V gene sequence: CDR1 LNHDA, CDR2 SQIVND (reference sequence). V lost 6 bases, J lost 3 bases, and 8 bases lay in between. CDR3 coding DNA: TGTGCCAGTAGAGGCAGGGACACCGGGGAGCTGTTTTTT. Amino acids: CASRGRDTGELFF.

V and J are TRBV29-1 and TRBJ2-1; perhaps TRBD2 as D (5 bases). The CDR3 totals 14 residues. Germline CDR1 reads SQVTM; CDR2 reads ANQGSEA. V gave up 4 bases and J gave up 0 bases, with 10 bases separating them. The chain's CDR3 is CSVVEGLSYNEQFF. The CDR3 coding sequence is TGCAGCGTTGTAGAGGGCCTCTCCTACAATGAGCAGTTCTTC.